One sample yielded the 16 T cell receptor beta chains listed below, sequenced in a study of T cells in Graves' hyperthyroidism and ophthalmopathy. From RNA transcripts, TCR beta CDR3 regions were amplified. First-round RT-PCR with HTBI primers amplified the TCR CDR3 region. TCRdb reprocessed the multiplex PCR reads with MiXCR, giving one entry per CDR3 protein. The repertoire has nearly 600,000 distinct CDR3 sequences, about 14% of them found once; the top ten carry about 5.8%. Sample: blood. The receptor set was obtained from a woman in her 30s with Graves' hyperthyroidism that later progressed to Graves' ophthalmopathy.

To note about this clonotype: Since a much larger clone is just one base distant, this may be a read error. The gene calls are TRBV19 and TRBJ1-1; possibly TRBD1 for D (5 bases). The CDR3 is 15 amino acids. CDR1 LNHDA and CDR2 SQIVND come from the germline V gene (reference sequence). CDR3 nucleotide sequence: TGTACCAGTAGTATTCTTCCTGGGACCCGAATCGGAGCTTTCTTT. Translation gives CTSSILPGTRIGAFF.

J is TRBJ1-2 and V is TRBV28; D may be TRBD1 (5 bases). Trimming left V 9 bases short and J 4 bases short, with 18 bases between. CDR3 size: 14 residues. Germline CDR1 and CDR2: MDHEN and SYDVKM. The CDR3 is CASFPGGGSYGYTF. The CDR3 DNA is TGTGCCAGTTTCCCGGGTGGGGGTAGCTATGGCTACACCTTC.

This clonotype has a count of ten or more. The chain joins TRBV7-3 to TRBJ2-3; TRBD2 might be the D (5 bases). Trimming stripped 1 base from V and 1 base from J, with 18 bases between. This CDR3 comprises 18 residues. Per the germline V gene, CDR1 is SGHTA and CDR2 is FQGTGA. The CDR3 DNA reads as TGTGCCAGCAGCTTAAAAGGCCCCTATAAGGAGGGCACAGATACGCAGTATTTT. Translating gives CASSLKGPYKEGTDTQYF.

This clonotype showed up many times. This rearrangement joins TRBV12-3 or TRBV12-4 to TRBJ2-5, with a tentative D call TRBD2 (5 bases). Deletions cut 2 bases from V and 2 bases from J, with 15 bases between. CDR3 size: 16 residues. The CDR3 loop is CASSLFEGGRQETQYF. As DNA, the CDR3 is TGTGCCAGCAGTTTATTCGAGGGCGGCAGGCAAGAGACCCAGTACTTC.

This clonotype came up many times. The chain carries TRBV12-3 or TRBV12-4 and TRBJ1-6, with 9 bases matching TRBD1. The CDR3 consists of 15 residues. The V and J ends lost 5 bases and 5 bases, in that order; junction bases with no gene match: 4. DNA for the CDR3: TGTGCCAGCAGTCCGCGGACAGGGGATAATTCACCCCTCCACTTT. It specifies CASSPRTGDNSPLHF.

This clonotype was recorded a few times. CDR3 DNA: TGCGCCAGCAGCCGGGTATCAGGGACTAGCACAGATACGCAGTATTTT. Protein product: CASSRVSGTSTDTQYF. The chain joins TRBV5-1 to TRBJ2-3; a weak D match, TRBD2 (6 bases). The ends were cut back, 4 bases at V and 0 bases at J, with 15 bases in the middle. Germline V gene data show CDR1 as SGHRS and CDR2 as YFSETQ. The CDR3 is made up of 16 amino acids.

The chain employs TRBV11-2 and TRBJ1-6; D call uncertain. Germline CDR1 and CDR2: SGHAT and FQNNGV. CDR3 length equals 13 residues. V was cut by 1 base and J by 10 bases, with 8 bases left in between. The CDR3 here is CASSLGEASPLHF. In nucleotides, the CDR3 is TGTGCCAGCAGCTTAGGAGAAGCGTCACCCCTCCACTTT.

The rearrangement links TRBV10-3 to TRBJ1-1; D may be TRBD1 (6 bases). V lost 11 bases and J 1 base, leaving 17 bases between the germline ends. Germline lookup yields CDR1 ENHRY and CDR2 SYGVKD. The CDR3 length is 14 residues. In DNA form, the CDR3 reads TGTGCCGCAAGTTGGGGGGGGGCGAACACTGAAGCTTTCTTT. This encodes CAASWGGANTEAFF.

The sample holds many counts of this clonotype. CDR3 bases: TGTGCCAGCAGTGAAACGGTAGCAGGGGGAAGGAATGCTGGCTACACCTTC. The encoded protein is CASSETVAGGRNAGYTF. The chain links TRBV6-1 to TRBJ1-2, with TRBD1 matching over 7 bases. Germline CDR1 and CDR2: MNHNS and SASEGT. V gave up 2 bases and J gave up 7 bases; unmatched junction bases: 16. This CDR3 is 17 amino acids long.

This clonotype was counted a few times. CDR3 DNA: TGTGCCAGCAGTGAAGCGAGGGCGGGAGGTTATGAGCAGTTCTTC. This encodes CASSEARAGGYEQFF. The chain combines TRBV6-1 with TRBJ2-1; 8 positions match TRBD2. In germline, CDR1 is MNHNS, CDR2 SASEGT. The length of the CDR3 is 15 residues. Trimming at V came to 0 bases and at J to 8 bases, leaving 6 bases not matched to a gene.

At least ten counts were recorded for this clonotype. As DNA, the CDR3 is TGTGCCAGCAGTCAATACAGGGAAAACTATGGCTACACCTTC. This sequence encodes CASSQYRENYGYTF. The gene calls are TRBV27 and TRBJ1-2; possible D gene TRBD1, 6 bases. Trimming shortened V by 5 bases and J by 2 bases, and 12 bases separated the two germline ends. Germline lookup yields CDR1 MNHEY and CDR2 SMNVEV (reference sequence). This CDR3 spans 14 amino acids.

This clonotype was picked up many times. V gene TRBV19 combines with J gene TRBJ2-5; D is perhaps TRBD1 (6 bases). From germline, CDR1 is LNHDA and CDR2 SQIVND (reference sequence). This CDR3 region has 14 residues. V was pared by 9 bases and J by 0 bases, with 14 bases between. CDR3 in amino acids: CASSPRGYQETQYF. CDR3 DNA sequence: TGTGCCAGCAGTCCTAGGGGGTACCAAGAGACCCAGTACTTC. Full variable domain (rest looked up from reference TRBV19 and TRBJ2-5): DGGITQSPKYLFRKEGQNVTLSCEQNLNHDAMYWYRQDPGQGLRLIYYSQIVNDFQKGDIAEGYSVSREKKESFPLTVTSAQKNPTAFYLCASSPRGYQETQYFGPGTRLLVL.

This clonotype showed up many times. V and J are TRBV28 and TRBJ2-3; unclear D gene. Trimming shortened V by 4 bases and J by 2 bases, and 13 bases separated the two germline ends. Looked up from germline, CDR1 is MDHEN and CDR2 is SYDVKM. The length of the CDR3 is 15 residues. The CDR3 sequence is CASSSPPAHTDTQYF. Here the CDR3 DNA reads TGTGCCAGCAGTTCCCCGCCGGCGCACACAGATACGCAGTATTTT.

This clonotype was counted once. The V and J genes are TRBV7-2 and TRBJ2-7, with D hard to call. Germline CDR1 is SGHTA and CDR2 is FQGNSA. CDR3 length: 12 amino acids. V lost 8 bases and J lost 2, with 10 bases in between. The CDR3 reads CASRLFPYEQYF. Written as DNA, the CDR3 is TGTGCCAGCCGACTGTTTCCCTACGAGCAGTACTTC.

The V gene is TRBV20-1, the J gene TRBJ2-7; TRBD2 matches at 11 bases. The CDR3 extends over 16 amino acids. The V segment lost 0 bases and the J segment 5 bases; nucleotides outside the gene matches: 9. Germline V gene data show CDR1 as DFQATT and CDR2 as SNEGSKA (reference sequence). In DNA form, the CDR3 reads TGCAGTGCTAGAGATTCAACTAGCGGGGGCTTTGACGAGCAGTACTTC. Its translation: CSARDSTSGGFDEQYF.

This clonotype came up many times. The chain uses TRBV2 and TRBJ1-2, with 7 bases identical to TRBD1. The CDR3 extends over 13 amino acids. Germline lookup yields CDR1 SNHLY and CDR2 FYNNEI. With 8 bases clipped from V and 0 bases from J, the junction kept 3 bases outside the gene matches. CDR3 nucleotides: TGTGCCAGCGGACAGGCGACTAACTATGGCTACACCTTC. Protein sequence: CASGQATNYGYTF.